This T cell receptor beta chain was sequenced in a study of response to subunit inactivated influenza vaccine. From the RT-PCR reads, TCRdb called clonotypes with MiXCR, one entry per CDR3 protein. This repertoire shows around 320,000 distinct CDR3 sequences, roughly 22% found once; its top ten account for about a tenth. About this clonotype itself: The antigen is not known.

Study-wide findings and caveats: The authors suggested that few new T cells are recruited per seasonal influenza vaccination.

Sequencing used PBMCs from blood, obtained about 20 months after vaccination. The TCR was taken from a man aged 50-75 years who received an inactivated influenza vaccine.

The CDR3 DNA reads TGCAGTGCTAGCTTTTGGACTCCTCAAGAGACCCAGTACTTC. It encodes CSASFWTPQETQYF. The chain carries TRBV20-1 and TRBJ2-5; D may be TRBD2 (5 bases). CDR1 and CDR2 from the germline V gene are DFQATT and SNEGSKA (reference sequence). CDR3 length: 14 residues. Trimming stripped 3 bases from V and 2 bases from J, with 13 bases between.